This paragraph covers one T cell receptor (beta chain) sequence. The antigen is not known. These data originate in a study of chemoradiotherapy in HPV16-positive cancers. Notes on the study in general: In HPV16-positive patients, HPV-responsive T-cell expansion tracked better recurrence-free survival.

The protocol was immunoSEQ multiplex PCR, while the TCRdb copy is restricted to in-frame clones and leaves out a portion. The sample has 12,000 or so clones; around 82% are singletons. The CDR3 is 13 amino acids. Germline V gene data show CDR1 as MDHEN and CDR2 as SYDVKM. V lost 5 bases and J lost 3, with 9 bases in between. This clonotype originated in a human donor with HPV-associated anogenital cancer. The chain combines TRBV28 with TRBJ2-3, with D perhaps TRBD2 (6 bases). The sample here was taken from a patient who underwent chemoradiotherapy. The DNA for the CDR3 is TGTGCCAGCAGTGGGAGGACTACAGATACGCAGTATTTT. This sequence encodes CASSGRTTDTQYF.